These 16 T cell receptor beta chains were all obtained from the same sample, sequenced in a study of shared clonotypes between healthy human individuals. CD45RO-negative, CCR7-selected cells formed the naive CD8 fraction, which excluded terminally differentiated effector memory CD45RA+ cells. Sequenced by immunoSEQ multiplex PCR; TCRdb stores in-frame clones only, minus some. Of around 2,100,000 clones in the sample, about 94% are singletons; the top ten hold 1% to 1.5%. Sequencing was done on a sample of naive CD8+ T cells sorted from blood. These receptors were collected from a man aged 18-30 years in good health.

The CDR3 region is CASSLELAAYTGELFF. The CDR3 nucleotides are TGTGCCAGCAGCTTAGAACTAGCAGCTTACACCGGGGAGCTGTTTTTT. The chain combines TRBV5-6 with TRBJ2-2; perhaps TRBD2 as D (6 bases). Germline V lookup: CDR1 SGHDT, CDR2 YYEEEE. Deletions cut 2 bases from V and 3 bases from J, with 14 bases between. This CDR3 has 16 amino acids.

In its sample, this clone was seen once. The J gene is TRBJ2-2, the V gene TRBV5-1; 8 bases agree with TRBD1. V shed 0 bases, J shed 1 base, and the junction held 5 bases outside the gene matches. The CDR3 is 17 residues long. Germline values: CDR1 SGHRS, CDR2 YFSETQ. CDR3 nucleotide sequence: TGCGCCAGCAGCTTGGGGCGACAGGGGCTGAACACCGGGGAGCTGTTTTTT. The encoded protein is CASSLGRQGLNTGELFF. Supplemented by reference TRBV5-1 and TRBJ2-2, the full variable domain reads KAGVTQTPRYLIKTRGQQVTLSCSPISGHRSVSWYQQTPGQGLQFLFEYFSETQRNKGNFPGRFSGRQFSNSRSEMNVSTLELGDSALYLCASSLGRQGLNTGELFFGEGSRLTVL.

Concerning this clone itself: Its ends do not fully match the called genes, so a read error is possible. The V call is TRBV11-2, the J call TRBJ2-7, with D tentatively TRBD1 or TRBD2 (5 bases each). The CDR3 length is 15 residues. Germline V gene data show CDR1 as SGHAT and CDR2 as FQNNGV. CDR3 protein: CASSLDAWGTGEQYF. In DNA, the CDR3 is TGTGCCAGCAGCCTAGATGCTTGGGGGACCGGCGAGCAGTACTTC.

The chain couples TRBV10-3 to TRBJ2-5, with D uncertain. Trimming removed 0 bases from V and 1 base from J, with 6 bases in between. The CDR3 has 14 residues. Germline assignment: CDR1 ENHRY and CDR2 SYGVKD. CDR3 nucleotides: TGTGCCATCAGTGAGTCGTGGAGCCAAGAGACCCAGTACTTC. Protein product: CAISESWSQETQYF.

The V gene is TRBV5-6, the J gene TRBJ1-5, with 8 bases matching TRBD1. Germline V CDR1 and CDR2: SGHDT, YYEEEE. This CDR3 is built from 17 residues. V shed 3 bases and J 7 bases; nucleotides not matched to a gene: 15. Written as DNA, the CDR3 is TGTGCCAGCAGCTGGTCTCAACAGGGGGGACACGGCCAGCCCCAGCATTTT. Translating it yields CASSWSQQGGHGQPQHF.

The CDR3 bases are TGTGCCTGGAGAGATTCCGACGCCTGGAACACTGAAGCTTTCTTT. It encodes CAWRDSDAWNTEAFF. The chain has TRBV30 and TRBJ1-1; D is unclear. Between the trimmed V and J ends, which lost 3 bases and 1 base, there was a span of 15 bases. Germline V gene data show CDR1 as GTSNPN and CDR2 as SVGIG (reference sequence). This CDR3 has 15 residues.

The CDR3 spells CASSFFRNTGELFF. The CDR3 DNA sequence: TGTGCCAGCAGTTTTTTCAGGAACACCGGGGAGCTGTTTTTT. This sequence joins TRBV27 and TRBJ2-2; D gene ambiguous. The CDR3 covers 14 residues. The V gene lost 3 bases and the J gene lost 1 base, with 6 bases spanning the gap. From germline, CDR1 is MNHEY and CDR2 SMNVEV (reference sequence).

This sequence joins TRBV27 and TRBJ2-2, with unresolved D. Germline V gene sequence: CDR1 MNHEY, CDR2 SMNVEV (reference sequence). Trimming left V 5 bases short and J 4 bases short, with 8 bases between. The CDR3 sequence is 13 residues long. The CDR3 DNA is TGTGCCAGCAGTCCTCTTACCACCGGGGAGCTGTTTTTT. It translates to CASSPLTTGELFF.

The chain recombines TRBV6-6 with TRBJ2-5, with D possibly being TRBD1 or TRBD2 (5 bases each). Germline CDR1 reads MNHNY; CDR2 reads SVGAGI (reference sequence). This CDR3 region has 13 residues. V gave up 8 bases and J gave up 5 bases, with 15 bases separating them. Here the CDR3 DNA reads TGTGCCAGCTGGACCGGGACGACCGAGACCCAGTACTTC. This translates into CASWTGTTETQYF.

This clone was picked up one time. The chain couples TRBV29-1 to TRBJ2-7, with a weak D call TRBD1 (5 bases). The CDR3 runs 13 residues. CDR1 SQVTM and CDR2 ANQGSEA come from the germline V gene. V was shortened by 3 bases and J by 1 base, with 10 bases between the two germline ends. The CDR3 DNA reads TGCAGCGTTGATTCGCAGGGATCCTACGAGCAGTACTTC. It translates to CSVDSQGSYEQYF.

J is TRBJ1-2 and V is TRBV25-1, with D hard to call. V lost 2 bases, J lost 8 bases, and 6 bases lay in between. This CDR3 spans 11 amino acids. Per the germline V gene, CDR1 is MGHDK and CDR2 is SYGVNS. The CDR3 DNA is TGTGCCAGCAGTGAAGGCTTAGGCTACACCTTC. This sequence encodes CASSEGLGYTF.

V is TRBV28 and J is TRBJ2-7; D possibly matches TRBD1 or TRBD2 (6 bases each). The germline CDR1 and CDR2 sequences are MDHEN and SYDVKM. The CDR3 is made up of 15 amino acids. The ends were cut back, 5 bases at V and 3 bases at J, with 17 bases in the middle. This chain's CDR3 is CASSPHRGPIYEQYF. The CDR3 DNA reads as TGTGCCAGCAGTCCCCACCGGGGGCCCATCTACGAGCAGTACTTC.

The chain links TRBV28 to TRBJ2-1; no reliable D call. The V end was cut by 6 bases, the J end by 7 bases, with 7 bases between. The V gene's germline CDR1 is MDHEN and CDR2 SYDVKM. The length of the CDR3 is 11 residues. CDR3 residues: CASRSNNEQFF. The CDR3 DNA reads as TGTGCCAGCAGGAGTAATAATGAGCAGTTCTTC. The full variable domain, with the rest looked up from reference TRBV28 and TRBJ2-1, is DVKVTQSSRYLVKRTGEKVFLECVQDMDHENMFWYRQDPGLGLRLIYFSYDVKMKEKGDIPEGYSVSREKKERFSLILESASTNQTSMYLCASRSNNEQFFGPGTRLTVL.

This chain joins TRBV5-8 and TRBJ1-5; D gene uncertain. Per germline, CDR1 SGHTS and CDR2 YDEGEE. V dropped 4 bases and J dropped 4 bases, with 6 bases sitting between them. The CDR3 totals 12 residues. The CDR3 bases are TGTGCCAGCAGCATACAGAATCAGCCCCAGCATTTT. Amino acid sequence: CASSIQNQPQHF. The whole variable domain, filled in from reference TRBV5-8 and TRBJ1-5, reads EAGVTQSPTHLIKTRGQQATLRCSPISGHTSVYWYQQALGLGLQFLLWYDEGEERNRGNFPPRFSGRQFPNYSSELNVNALELEDSALYLCASSIQNQPQHFGDGTRLSIL.

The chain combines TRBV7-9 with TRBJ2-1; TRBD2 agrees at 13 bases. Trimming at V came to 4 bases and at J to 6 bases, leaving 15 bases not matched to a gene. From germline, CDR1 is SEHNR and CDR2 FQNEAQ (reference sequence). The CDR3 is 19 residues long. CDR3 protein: CASSSPRTSGGADRNEQFF. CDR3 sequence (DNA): TGTGCCAGCAGCTCTCCGCGGACTAGCGGGGGAGCTGATCGCAATGAGCAGTTCTTC.

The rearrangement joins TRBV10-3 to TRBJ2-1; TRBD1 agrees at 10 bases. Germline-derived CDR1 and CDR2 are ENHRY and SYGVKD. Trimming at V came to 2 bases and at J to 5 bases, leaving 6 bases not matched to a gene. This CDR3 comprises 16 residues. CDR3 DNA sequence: TGTGCCATCAGTGAGCCGACAGGGGGCCTTGACAATGAGCAGTTCTTC. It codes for CAISEPTGGLDNEQFF.